This is a list of T cell receptor beta chains from one sample in a study of blood T cell repertoires in COVID-19. TCRdb's copy holds only in-frame clones and misses some; the assay was immunoSEQ multiplex PCR. The sample has roughly 26,000 clones, around 87% seen once; the top ten hold around 25%. Sequences were obtained from peripheral blood. The source is a human donor with active COVID-19. The donor label of this sample is uncertain. Each CDR3 is given with its conserved first and last residue. D genes are given only for firm matches. Where a row states a size, it is once, few, many or the class of an expanded clone; other rows omit it.

v_gene	j_gene	abundance	d_gene	CDR3aa	CDR3nt
TRBV7-3	TRBJ1-1	.	.	CASSLNLREEAFF	TGTGCCAGCAGCTTAAATCTTCGGGAGGAAGCTTTCTTT
TRBV19	TRBJ1-1	.	.	CASSIGGRNTEAFF	TGTGCCAGTAGTATTGGCGGGAGGAACACTGAAGCTTTCTTT
TRBV6-4	TRBJ1-1	.	.	CASRDRENTEAFF	TGTGCCAGCAGGGACAGAGAGAACACTGAAGCTTTCTTT
TRBV10-2	TRBJ1-4	few	.	CASREGNRANEKLFF	TGCGCCAGCAGAGAGGGAAATCGGGCTAATGAAAAACTGTTTTTT
TRBV24-1	TRBJ2-3	.	.	CATSLGQTSTDTQYF	TGTGCCACTTCGTTGGGACAAACTAGCACAGATACGCAGTATTTT
TRBV25-1	TRBJ1-2	few	.	CASSEPDRSYGYTF	TGTGCCAGCAGTGAGCCCGACAGGTCTTATGGCTACACCTTC
TRBV2	TRBJ2-7	.	TRBD1	CASSPTDRYEEQYF	TGTGCCAGCAGTCCAACGGACAGGTACGAAGAGCAGTACTTC
TRBV13	TRBJ1-4	few	TRBD1	CASSWRARTGRNEKLFF	TGTGCCAGCAGCTGGCGGGCCCGGACAGGAAGGAATGAAAAACTGTTTTTT
TRBV27	TRBJ2-7	.	.	CASITGEQYF	TGTGCCAGCATCACAGGCGAGCAGTACTTC
TRBV11-1	TRBJ1-1	.	TRBD1	CASSSWTGNTEAFF	TGTGCCAGCAGCTCCTGGACAGGAAACACTGAAGCTTTCTTT
TRBV6-5	TRBJ2-1	.	TRBD2	CASSYTGGAYNEQFF	TGTGCCAGCAGTTACACGGGAGGTGCCTACAATGAGCAGTTCTTC
TRBV25-1	TRBJ1-2	.	.	CATAAGNYGYTF	TGTGCCACCGCGGCGGGGAACTATGGCTACACCTTC
TRBV5-1	TRBJ1-4	once	.	CASSLGRGEKLFF	TGCGCCAGCAGCTTGGGTAGGGGGGAAAAACTGTTTTTT
TRBV7-6	TRBJ2-7	.	TRBD2	CASSLGPAGGTDEQYF	TGTGCCAGCAGCTTAGGTCCAGCGGGGGGGACGGACGAGCAGTACTTC
TRBV18	TRBJ1-2	.	TRBD1	CASSQGTGTARYYTF	TGTGCCAGCTCTCAGGGTACCGGGACAGCTCGATACTACACCTTC
TRBV7-9	TRBJ2-7	.	.	CASSLAVGVHSYEQYF	TGTGCCAGCAGCTTAGCGGTCGGGGTCCACTCCTACGAGCAGTACTTC
TRBV5-6	TRBJ2-3	.	TRBD2	CASSLGLAGPADTQYF	TGTGCCAGCAGCCTCGGACTAGCGGGCCCGGCAGATACGCAGTATTTT
TRBV27	TRBJ2-7	.	.	CASSSVRQDKSYEQYF	TGTGCCAGCAGTTCCGTTCGACAGGACAAATCCTACGAGCAGTACTTC
TRBV11-2	TRBJ2-1	.	.	CASSPMDSNEQFF	TGTGCCAGCAGCCCGATGGACAGCAATGAGCAGTTCTTC
TRBV6-4	TRBJ1-1	once	.	CASSGSRRGEAFF	TGTGCCAGCAGTGGATCCCGCCGGGGTGAAGCTTTCTTT
TRBV3-1/TRBV3-2	TRBJ1-1	once	TRBD1	CASSQAGGRAEAFF	TGTGCCAGCAGCCAAGCAGGGGGGCGGGCTGAAGCTTTCTTT
TRBV4-1	TRBJ2-3	.	.	CASSRLDLFSTDTQYF	TGCGCCAGCAGCCGGCTTGATCTCTTTAGCACAGATACGCAGTATTTT
TRBV2	TRBJ2-1	.	.	CASSKDSQGYNEQFF	TGTGCCAGCAGTAAGGACTCCCAAGGTTACAATGAGCAGTTCTTC
TRBV19	TRBJ2-6	.	TRBD1	CASSMTGYGANVLTF	TGTGCCAGTAGTATGACAGGGTACGGGGCCAACGTCCTGACTTTC
TRBV6-5	TRBJ2-2	.	.	CASSYSVVRGTGELFF	TGTGCCAGCAGTTACTCGGTAGTAAGGGGGACCGGGGAGCTGTTTTTT
TRBV28	TRBJ1-5	once	TRBD1	CASSPGQGVGNQPQHF	TGTGCCAGCAGTCCTGGACAGGGCGTAGGGAATCAGCCCCAGCATTTT
TRBV5-1	TRBJ2-5	.	TRBD1	CASGDRVKETQYF	TGCGCCAGCGGGGACAGGGTAAAAGAGACCCAGTACTTC
TRBV9	TRBJ2-1	.	TRBD1	CASSAGQGYNEQFF	TGTGCCAGCAGCGCGGGACAGGGATACAATGAGCAGTTCTTC
TRBV9	TRBJ1-4	.	TRBD1	CASSTQGATNEKLFF	TGTGCCAGCAGCACACAGGGGGCTACTAATGAAAAACTGTTTTTT
TRBV5-4	TRBJ1-1	.	TRBD1	CASSSETGMNTEAFF	TGTGCCAGCAGCTCGGAGACAGGGATGAACACTGAAGCTTTCTTT
TRBV21-1	TRBJ2-7	once	.	CASSKEGNWDRAPHEQYF	TGTGCCAGCAGCAAAGAGGGGAACTGGGACAGGGCCCCCCACGAGCAGTACTTC
TRBV6-2/TRBV6-3	TRBJ1-1	.	TRBD1	CASSPRQGRNTEAFF	TGTGCCAGCAGCCCAAGACAGGGCCGGAACACTGAAGCTTTCTTT
TRBV6-5	TRBJ2-1	few	TRBD2	CASKREVYNEQFF	TGTGCCAGCAAGCGGGAGGTCTACAATGAGCAGTTCTTC
TRBV7-9	TRBJ1-3	.	.	CASSLTYSGDTIYF	TGTGCCAGCAGCTTGACATATTCCGGGGACACCATATATTTT
TRBV7-3	TRBJ2-3	.	TRBD2	CASSSQVAGGPDTQYF	TGTGCCAGCAGCTCCCAGGTCGCGGGGGGACCAGATACGCAGTATTTT
TRBV19	TRBJ2-2	.	TRBD1	CASSMGQGWVEGELFF	TGTGCCAGTAGTATGGGACAGGGGTGGGTGGAAGGGGAGCTGTTTTTT